This TCR beta chain was obtained from a study of blood T cell repertoires in COVID-19. This table comes from immunoSEQ multiplex PCR, and its TCRdb copy is limited to in-frame clones, with some not included. Of 150,000 to 180,000 clones detected, roughly 83% appear once; the ten largest clones hold about 12%. The germline gives CDR1 ENHRY, CDR2 SYGVKD. J was trimmed by 9 bases and V by 8 bases; bases with no gene match: 11. There are 15 residues in the CDR3. The source material was peripheral blood. The sequence came from a woman between 55 and 75 years old with COVID-19, enrolled during active disease. The chain has TRBV10-3 and TRBJ2-1, with 12 bases lining up with TRBD1. The CDR3 nucleotides read TGTGCCATCTCAGGGACAGGGGGCCAACTGGGTGAGCAGTTCTTC. Translated, it gives CAISGTGGQLGEQFF.